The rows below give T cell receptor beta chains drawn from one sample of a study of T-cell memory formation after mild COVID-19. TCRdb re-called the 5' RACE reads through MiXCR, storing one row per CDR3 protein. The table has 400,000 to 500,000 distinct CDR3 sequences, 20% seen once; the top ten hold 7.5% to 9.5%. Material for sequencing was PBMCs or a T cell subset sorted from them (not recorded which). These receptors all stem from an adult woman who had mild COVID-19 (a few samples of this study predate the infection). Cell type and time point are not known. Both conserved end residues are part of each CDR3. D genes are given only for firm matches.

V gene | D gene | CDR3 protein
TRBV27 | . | CASSPYVTYNEQFF
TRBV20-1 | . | CSARVASDFNEQFF
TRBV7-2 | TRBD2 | CASSGYSGSYEQYF
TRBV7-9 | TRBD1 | CASSLLGGSPWQFF
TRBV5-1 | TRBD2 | CASSLVTSGGSVGNEQFF
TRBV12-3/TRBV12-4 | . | CASSLGEDSLDEQYF
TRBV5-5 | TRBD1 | CASTRTGDQPQHF
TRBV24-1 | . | CATSDSQETQYF
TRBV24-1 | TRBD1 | CATRSGTGAYNEQFF
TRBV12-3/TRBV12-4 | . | CASSLWRTEAFF
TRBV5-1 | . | CASSWQGTDEQFF
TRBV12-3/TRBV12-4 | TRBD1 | CASSGTGDPPGANVLTF
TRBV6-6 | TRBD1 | CASSYATGGASGANVLTF
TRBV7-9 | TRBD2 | CASSSGRERNYEQYF
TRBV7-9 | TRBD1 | CASSLEGTGVNEKLFF
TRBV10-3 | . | CALASSTDTQYF
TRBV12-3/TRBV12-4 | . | CASSYSLALQTSTDTQYF
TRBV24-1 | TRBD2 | CATSDRGTSGSRRDTQYF
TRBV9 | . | CASSVTGDPPSFEQFF
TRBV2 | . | CASYGGMNQPQHF
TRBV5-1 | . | CASSLSRGSRETQYF
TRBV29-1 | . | CSVEDQGGTDTQYF
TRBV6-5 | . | CASRFLSSSEQYF
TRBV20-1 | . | CSARPDRRPFF
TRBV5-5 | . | CASSWRVGTPGEQYF
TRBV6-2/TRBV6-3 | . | CASSDPPGGHEQYF
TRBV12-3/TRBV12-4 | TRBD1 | CASSSTGGRGYTF
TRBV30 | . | CAWSQGTAGELFF
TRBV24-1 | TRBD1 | CATRGWTGDTDTQYF
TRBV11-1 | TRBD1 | CASSLPGQGLHEQFF
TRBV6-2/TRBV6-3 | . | CASTFDRRGWYNEQFF
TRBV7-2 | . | CASTYTPGGNTEAFF
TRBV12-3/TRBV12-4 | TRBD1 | CASSRNQGGTDTQYF
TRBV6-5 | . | CASSYDGRQEMYF
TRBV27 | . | CASRGGTAVGSQHF
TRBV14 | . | CASSQSGGVYGYTF
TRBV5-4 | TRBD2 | CASSLEVLAGVNTDTQYF
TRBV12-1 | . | CASSLLAGGPHGSYEQYF
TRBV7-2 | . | CASSSEVGIAYGYTF
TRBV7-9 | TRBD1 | CASSAGTGVNTEAFF
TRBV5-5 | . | CASNGRGSTYEQYF
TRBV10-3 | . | CAISDKGANTGELFF
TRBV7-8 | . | CASSLGECPRSGNTIYF
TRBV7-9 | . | CASSRTEEFGDIQYF
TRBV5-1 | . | CASSLDGASKSPLHF
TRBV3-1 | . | CASSPLNTQYF
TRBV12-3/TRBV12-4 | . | CASSRDYEQFF
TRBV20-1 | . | CSAREGDTGELFF
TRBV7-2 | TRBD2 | CASRPPGTIPGELFF
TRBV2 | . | CASWSQGYRADTQYF
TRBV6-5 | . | CASSYSGGNTEAFF
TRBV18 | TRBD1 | CASSPSRDRLSYEQYF
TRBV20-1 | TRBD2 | CSARGGPDEQYF
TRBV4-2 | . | CASSKTSYEQFF
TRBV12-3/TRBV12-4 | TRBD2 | CASSFSGGYNEQFF
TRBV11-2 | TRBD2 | CASSHIAGTRAGELFF
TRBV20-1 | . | CSARKAGAQETQYF
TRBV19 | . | CASSPGSMGWEQFF
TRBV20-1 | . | CSAREGPEADTQYF
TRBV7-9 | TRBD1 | CASSFSGQGDKNIQYF